One sample yielded the 28 T cell receptor beta chains listed below, sequenced in a study of graft-versus-host responses after intestinal transplantation. TCRdb's copy holds only in-frame clones and misses some; the assay was immunoSEQ multiplex PCR. This table holds around 78,000 clones, around 87% found once. Their specific antigens are unknown. The specimen comprised unstimulated CD8+ T cells sorted from spleen or lymph node cells, sampled before transplant. These receptors were taken from a human donor who was the organ donor for an intestinal transplant.

V and J are TRBV9 and TRBJ1-4, with 7 positions matching TRBD1. This CDR3 is 15 amino acids long. CDR1 and CDR2 from the germline V gene are SGDLS and YYNGEE. With V trimmed by 0 bases and J by 7 bases, 6 bases remained unmatched. Written as DNA, the CDR3 is TGTGCCAGCAGCGTAGGAGGGGGCGCGGCTGAAAAACTGTTTTTT. It translates to CASSVGGGAAEKLFF.

The CDR3 region is CASSTHQGPNTEAFF. CDR3 DNA sequence: TGTGCCAGCAGCACCCACCAGGGTCCGAACACTGAAGCTTTCTTT. The rearrangement links TRBV7-6 to TRBJ1-1; TRBD1 might be the D (5 bases). The length of the CDR3 is 15 residues. Germline CDR1 SGHVS, CDR2 FNYEAQ. V was trimmed by 5 bases and J by 1 base, leaving 14 bases between them. Using reference TRBV7-6 and TRBJ1-1 for the parts outside the CDR3, the full variable domain is GAGVSQSPRYKVTKRGQDVALRCDPISGHVSLYWYRQALGQGPEFLTYFNYEAQQDKSGLPNDRFSAERPEGSISTLTIQRTEQRDSAMYRCASSTHQGPNTEAFFGQGTRLTVV.

A few counts support this clone. The chain couples TRBV4-1 to TRBJ2-7; tentatively, D is TRBD1 (6 bases). V dropped 6 bases and J dropped 4 bases, with 22 bases sitting between them. The CDR3 contains 16 residues. The V gene's germline CDR1 is MGHRA and CDR2 YSYEKL. CDR3: CASSQPPPGQGYEQYF. CDR3 DNA: TGCGCCAGCAGTCAACCCCCTCCGGGGCAGGGGTACGAGCAGTACTTC.

The chain employs TRBV2 and TRBJ1-2; the D is unclear. Germline V gives CDR1 SNHLY, CDR2 FYNNEI. V lost 1 base, J lost 12 bases, and 12 bases lay in between. CDR3 size: 12 residues. CDR3 bases: TGTGCCAGCAGTGAAGTCTCCCTGGCGCACACCTTC. Amino acids: CASSEVSLAHTF.

The chain joins TRBV4-2 to TRBJ1-2; no reliable D call. Trimming cost V 1 base and J 5 bases, with 20 bases left between them. Germline V lookup: CDR1 LGHNA, CDR2 YNFKEQ. CDR3 length: 17 amino acids. The CDR3 protein is CASSQAHLPSLLYGYTF. As DNA, the CDR3 is TGTGCCAGCAGCCAAGCCCACCTCCCATCCCTACTATATGGCTACACCTTC.

This clone was seen more than once but under ten times. Germline and junction disagree at one end, which may indicate a read error. The genes are TRBV6-5 and TRBJ2-7; TRBD1 is a possible D gene (5 bases). Germline V CDR1 and CDR2: MNHEY, SVGAGI. This CDR3 spans 12 amino acids. The CDR3 bases are TGCGCCAGCAGTGACAGCTCCTACGAGCAGTACTTC. Its protein is CASSDSSYEQYF.

The CDR3 DNA is TGTGCCAGCTCGTGGACAGGGCCCTACGAGCAGTACTTC. This gives the protein CASSWTGPYEQYF. This chain links TRBV27 with TRBJ2-7, with 8 bases that match TRBD1. The CDR3 is 13 residues long. CDR1 is MNHEY and CDR2 is SMNVEV in the germline V gene (reference sequence). V dropped 8 bases and J dropped 2; count of bases not matched to a gene: 5.

The chain has TRBV28 and TRBJ1-1; 10 bases match TRBD1. The germline V gene encodes CDR1 MDHEN and CDR2 SYDVKM. This CDR3 has 13 residues. Trimming cost V 8 bases and J 4 bases; bases outside gene matches: 4. This CDR3 is CASGDRGGTEAFF. CDR3 in DNA: TGTGCCAGCGGGGACAGGGGTGGCACTGAAGCTTTCTTT.

V usage is TRBV5-1 and J usage is TRBJ1-5; perhaps TRBD1 as D (6 bases). The V end lost 4 bases, the J end lost 3 bases, and 11 bases lay between the germline ends. The CDR3 has 14 residues. Per the germline V gene, CDR1 is SGHRS and CDR2 is YFSETQ. The CDR3 is CASSAGDTNQPQHF. The CDR3 DNA sequence: TGCGCCAGCAGCGCTGGGGACACCAATCAGCCCCAGCATTTT.

CDR3 protein: CASSVESVEDTQYF. CDR3 sequence (DNA): TGTGCCAGCAGCGTAGAGTCGGTAGAAGATACGCAGTATTTT. V usage is TRBV9 and J usage is TRBJ2-3; D remains ambiguous. The V end was cut by 0 bases, the J end by 5 bases, with 10 bases between. The CDR3 runs 14 residues. Germline CDR1 and CDR2: SGDLS and YYNGEE.

V and J are TRBV4-1 and TRBJ2-1; tentative D call: TRBD2 (6 bases). The CDR3 runs 16 residues. Between the trimmed V and J ends, which lost 4 bases and 6 bases, there was a span of 19 bases. Germline V lookup: CDR1 MGHRA, CDR2 YSYEKL. The CDR3 region is CASSLEGTPGSNEQFF. The CDR3 bases are TGCGCCAGCAGCCTAGAGGGGACTCCCGGCTCCAATGAGCAGTTCTTC.

The J gene is TRBJ1-1, the V gene TRBV27; 10 nucleotides line up with TRBD1. The CDR3 spans 13 residues. V trimming: 5 bases; J trimming: 3 bases; junction bases outside the gene matches: 0. Germline V gene sequence: CDR1 MNHEY, CDR2 SMNVEV (reference sequence). CDR3 sequence: CASSDRGHTEAFF. The CDR3 coding sequence is TGTGCCAGCAGTGACAGGGGGCACACTGAAGCTTTCTTT.

This clone was seen just once. The CDR3 nucleotides are TGCGCCAGCAGCCAAGACGCGACAGCCCTAGGAGGAAACACCATATATTTT. Translation: CASSQDATALGGNTIYF. The chain uses TRBV4-1 and TRBJ1-3; D possibly corresponds to TRBD1 (5 bases). The V gene lost 0 bases and the J gene lost 4 bases, with 16 bases spanning the gap. The germline V gene has CDR1 MGHRA and CDR2 YSYEKL. The CDR3 spans 17 residues.

The chain couples TRBV7-3 to TRBJ2-3, with 10 bases aligning to TRBD1. Per the germline V gene, CDR1 is SGHTA and CDR2 is FQGTGA. J lost 4 bases, V lost 5 bases, and 6 bases had no gene match. The length of the CDR3 is 15 residues. As DNA, the CDR3 is TGTGCCAGCAGCGTGGGACAGGGGATTCCAGATACGCAGTATTTT. It is translated as CASSVGQGIPDTQYF. Together with reference TRBV7-3 and TRBJ2-3, the CDR3 gives the full variable domain: GAGVSQTPSNKVTEKGKYVELRCDPISGHTALYWYRQSLGQGPEFLIYFQGTGAADDSGLPNDRFFAVRPEGSVSTLKIQRTERGDSAVYLCASSVGQGIPDTQYFGPGTRLTVL.

This chain uses TRBV4-1 with TRBJ1-1; D unresolved. V lost 4 bases and J lost 8, with 8 bases in between. Germline V gene lookup returns CDR1 MGHRA and CDR2 YSYEKL. The CDR3 sequence is 11 residues long. CDR3 sequence (DNA): TGCGCCAGCAGCCTCGGCTCAGAAGCTTTCTTT. Amino acids: CASSLGSEAFF.

The chain is built from TRBV7-9 and TRBJ2-7; D remains ambiguous. Germline lookup yields CDR1 SEHNR and CDR2 FQNEAQ (reference sequence). Trimming removed 4 bases at V and 1 base at J, with 8 bases between. This CDR3 spans 13 amino acids. The CDR3 sequence is CASSSPASYEQYF. Here the CDR3 DNA reads TGTGCCAGCAGCTCCCCGGCTTCCTACGAGCAGTACTTC.

The chain joins TRBV2 to TRBJ1-2; 7 bases align to TRBD1. Germline loops: CDR1 SNHLY, CDR2 FYNNEI. The CDR3 contains 15 residues. The V gene end was trimmed by 2 bases and the J gene end by 8 bases; junction bases not matched to a gene: 11. The chain's CDR3 is CASSESRGRWEGYTF. The CDR3 DNA is TGTGCCAGCAGTGAATCAAGGGGGCGCTGGGAGGGCTACACCTTC.

The rearrangement joins TRBV15 to TRBJ1-1, with D possibly being TRBD1 (5 bases). With 3 bases removed from V and 1 base from J, the gap between germline ends came to 21 bases. The CDR3 length is 18 residues. Germline CDR1 and CDR2: LNHNV and YYDKDF (reference sequence). CDR3 sequence reads: CATSSSQVGPWKNTEAFF. CDR3 nucleotides: TGTGCCACCAGCAGTTCTCAAGTGGGGCCTTGGAAGAACACTGAAGCTTTCTTT.

The rearrangement joins TRBV6-6 to TRBJ2-3, with 8 bases aligning to TRBD2. This CDR3 is 16 amino acids long. The J segment lost 4 bases and the V segment lost 6 bases, leaving 12 bases of the junction unmatched. Germline CDR1 and CDR2: MNHNY and SVGAGI (reference sequence). The CDR3 reads CASRKLTGGVADTQYF. CDR3 DNA sequence: TGTGCCAGCAGGAAACTCACGGGGGGGGTAGCAGATACGCAGTATTTT.

The sample holds a few counts of this clone. In the same sample, other DNA sequences code for this CDR3. This chain joins TRBV7-9 and TRBJ2-2, with D uncertain. Germline V CDR1 and CDR2: SEHNR, FQNEAQ (reference sequence). V lost 7 bases and J 6 bases, leaving 18 bases between the germline ends. The CDR3 is 15 residues long. In DNA, the CDR3 is TGTGCCAGCACCCCACTCCGGCCTGCCCCCGGGGAGCTGTTTTTT. Its protein product is CASTPLRPAPGELFF.

The J gene is TRBJ1-2, the V gene TRBV5-4, with a possible D match to TRBD1 (6 bases). The CDR3 length is 12 residues. The V gene's germline CDR1 is SGHNT and CDR2 YYREEE (reference sequence). Trimming removed 10 bases at V and 6 bases at J, with 16 bases between. DNA for the CDR3: TGTGCCTTTAGGGGGGTCCGGGATGGCTACACCTTC. Protein: CAFRGVRDGYTF.

The sample holds one count of this clone. The chain has TRBV28 and TRBJ2-7; the match to TRBD1 covers 9 bases. The CDR3 runs to 15 residues. Trimming took 5 bases from V and 3 from J; bases not matched to a gene: 8. Germline values: CDR1 MDHEN, CDR2 SYDVKM. The CDR3 DNA follows: TGTGCCAGCAGTCACCGGACAGGGGCCTACTACGAGCAGTACTTC. Residues: CASSHRTGAYYEQYF.

The V gene is TRBV28, the J gene TRBJ1-6; the D is unclear. The CDR3 contains 16 residues. V was pared by 4 bases and J by 0 bases, with 10 bases between. The germline V gene encodes CDR1 MDHEN and CDR2 SYDVKM. CDR3 sequence reads: CASSSSASSYNSPLHF. The CDR3, as DNA: TGTGCCAGCAGTTCCTCGGCGAGCTCCTATAATTCACCCCTCCACTTT.

J is TRBJ2-1 and V is TRBV7-3; 8 positions agree with TRBD2. The germline CDR1 and CDR2 sequences are SGHTA and FQGTGA. V was pared by 8 bases and J by 4 bases, with 10 bases of the junction left unmatched. This CDR3 comprises 15 residues. The chain's CDR3 is CASSFGGGPYNEQFF. The CDR3 DNA reads as TGTGCCAGCTCCTTCGGGGGGGGGCCGTACAATGAGCAGTTCTTC.

This sequence joins TRBV5-6 and TRBJ1-2, with 7 bases matching TRBD1. The CDR3 is 16 residues long. V dropped 4 bases and J dropped 6; count of bases not matched to a gene: 15. Germline CDR1 SGHDT, CDR2 YYEEEE. CDR3 in amino acids: CASSPGVQGQADGYTF. CDR3 coding DNA: TGTGCCAGCAGCCCCGGAGTGCAAGGACAGGCTGATGGCTACACCTTC.

In DNA form, the CDR3 reads TGCGCCAGCAGCTCCGGGACAGGATCGGTAGATACGCAGTATTTT. It translates to CASSSGTGSVDTQYF. The J gene is TRBJ2-3, the V gene TRBV5-1; 8 bases line up with TRBD1. The CDR3 has 15 residues. The germline gives CDR1 SGHRS, CDR2 YFSETQ. V shed 3 bases and J 5 bases; nucleotides not matched to a gene: 8.

This clone was counted a single time. The chain uses TRBV7-9 and TRBJ1-2; no definite D call. CDR1 and CDR2 from the germline V gene are SEHNR and FQNEAQ (reference sequence). V lost 5 bases and J lost 7, with 14 bases in between. The CDR3 extends over 13 amino acids. The CDR3 DNA reads TGTGCCAGCAGCCGCCGGGTTTTCGGTGGCTACACCTTC. Amino acid sequence: CASSRRVFGGYTF.

The V call is TRBV7-9, the J call TRBJ2-5; 8 positions match TRBD2. With the DNA end fitting TRBJ2-7 better, the J assignment may be wrong. CDR3 length: 14 amino acids. Germline CDR1 SEHNR, CDR2 FQNEAQ (reference sequence). This CDR3 is CASSFGGGSYEQYF. The CDR3 region has the DNA TGTGCCAGCAGCTTCGGCGGGGGGTCCTACGAGCAGTACTTC.